This T cell receptor beta chain was obtained from a study of shared clonotypes between healthy human individuals. Overall study: CD4 naive and CD4 memory each took three plates per donor, while CD8 naive took two and CD8 memory one. Study-wide findings and caveats: Relative to memory subsets, naive subsets generally showed larger estimated richness. Measured sharing among donors was expected to vary with sequencing depth.

Regarding this clone: The antigen remains undetermined.

Using immunoSEQ multiplex PCR, the repertoire was profiled, and TCRdb retains in-frame clones only, with some absent. The repertoire holds over 2 million clones, with 85% to 95% as singletons. Sequencing was done on a sample of naive CD4+ T cells sorted from blood. Specified subset: CD45RA+ positively selected. The clonotype originates from a young man in good health.

The CDR3 protein is CASTDGSIGNTIYF. The CDR3 bases are TGTGCCAGCACCGACGGGTCGATTGGAAACACCATATATTTT. The chain has TRBV18 and TRBJ1-3; no clear D. In germline, CDR1 is KGHSH, CDR2 LQKENI. The CDR3 runs to 14 residues. Trimming removed 8 bases at V and 3 bases at J, with 14 bases between.